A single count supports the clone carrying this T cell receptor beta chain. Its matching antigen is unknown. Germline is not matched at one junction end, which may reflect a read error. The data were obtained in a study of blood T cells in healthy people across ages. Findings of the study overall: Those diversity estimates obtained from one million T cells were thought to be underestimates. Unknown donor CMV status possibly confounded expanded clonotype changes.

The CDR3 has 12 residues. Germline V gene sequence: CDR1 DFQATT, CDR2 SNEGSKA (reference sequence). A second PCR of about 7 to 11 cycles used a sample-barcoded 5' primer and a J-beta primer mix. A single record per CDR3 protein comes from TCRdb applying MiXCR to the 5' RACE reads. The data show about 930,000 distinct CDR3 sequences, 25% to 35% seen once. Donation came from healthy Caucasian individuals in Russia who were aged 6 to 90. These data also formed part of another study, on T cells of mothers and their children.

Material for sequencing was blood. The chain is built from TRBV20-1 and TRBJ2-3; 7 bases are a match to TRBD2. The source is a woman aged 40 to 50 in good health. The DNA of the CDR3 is TGCAGTGCGAGACTAGCAACAGATACGCAGTGTTTT. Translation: CSARLATDTQCF.